The 21 T cell receptor beta chains below were found in one sample sequenced in a study of read filtering for tumor transcriptome and immune sequencing. Molecular barcoded adaptors covering alpha/delta and beta/gamma chains were used on roughly 400 ng RNA. One entry per CDR3 protein results from TCRdb running MiXCR on the reads. The sample yields about 130,000 distinct CDR3 sequences, less than 15% seen once. The sample was a population of CD138-negative cells sorted from bone marrow. The source is a donor aged 40 or older with multiple myeloma.

This clonotype was observed many times. The rearrangement links TRBV5-6 to TRBJ1-2; D is unresolved. Trimming cost V 0 bases and J 8 bases, with 11 bases left between them. The CDR3 sequence is 13 residues long. Germline assignment: CDR1 SGHDT and CDR2 YYEEEE. The CDR3 DNA sequence: TGTGCCAGCAGCTTGGTGGCCCAGGAAGGCTACACCTTC. This encodes CASSLVAQEGYTF.

This chain joins TRBV7-9 and TRBJ2-2, with 8 bases lining up with TRBD2. Germline assignment: CDR1 SEHNR and CDR2 FQNEAQ (reference sequence). The length of the CDR3 is 17 residues. Germline trimming cut 1 base from V and 7 bases from J; bases unmatched to any gene: 11. CDR3 protein: CASSLGPSGSFCGELFF. Written as DNA, the CDR3 is TGTGCCAGCAGCTTAGGCCCCAGCGGGAGTTTCTGCGGGGAGCTGTTTTTT.

At least ten counts were recorded for this clonotype. This chain connects TRBV5-1 to TRBJ2-3; the D gene could be TRBD1 or TRBD2 (5 bases each). Trimming pared 4 bases from V and 2 bases from J, leaving 17 bases between. Germline V gene data show CDR1 as SGHRS and CDR2 as YFSETQ. The CDR3 covers 16 residues. The CDR3 coding sequence is TGCGCCAGCAGCCCCCCTGTCGACGGGACCACAGATACGCAGTATTTT. Encoded protein: CASSPPVDGTTDTQYF.

This clonotype came up many times. This chain joins TRBV7-9 and TRBJ2-7; 7 bases agree with TRBD1. CDR1 and CDR2 from the germline V gene are SEHNR and FQNEAQ (reference sequence). This CDR3 contains 15 residues. V lost 5 bases and J lost 0; bases outside the gene matches: 7. The CDR3 region is CASSPGGQRSYEQYF. The CDR3 region has the DNA TGTGCCAGCAGCCCTGGGGGACAGCGCTCCTACGAGCAGTACTTC.

This clonotype has a handful of counts. The V gene is TRBV12-3 or TRBV12-4, the J gene TRBJ2-1; the D is unclear. The CDR3 totals 13 residues. Trimming shortened V by 8 bases and J by 7 bases, and 15 bases separated the two germline ends. DNA for the CDR3: TGTGCCAGCTGCCATGGGCAGATTAATGAGCAGTTCTTC. It translates to CASCHGQINEQFF.

A few counts support this clonotype. The V call is TRBV7-9, the J call TRBJ2-5; the D gene is possibly TRBD2 (7 bases). Germline lookup yields CDR1 SEHNR and CDR2 FQNEAQ (reference sequence). V was shortened by 5 bases and J by 1 base, with 14 bases between the two germline ends. CDR3 size: 15 residues. The CDR3 coding sequence is TGTGCCAGCAGCCGGGCCGGGGGGCGCCAAGAGACCCAGTACTTC. It yields the protein CASSRAGGRQETQYF.

This clonotype occurred many times. This sequence joins TRBV13 and TRBJ2-1, with D unresolved. Trimming shortened V by 0 bases and J by 4 bases, and 7 bases separated the two germline ends. Germline assignment: CDR1 PRHDT and CDR2 FYEKMQ (reference sequence). The CDR3 length is 14 residues. For the CDR3, the DNA is TGTGCCAGCAGCTTAGGTCCAGCTTACAATGAGCAGTTCTTC. This gives the protein CASSLGPAYNEQFF.

This clonotype is medium-sized within its sample. The V and J genes are TRBV9 and TRBJ2-1; 10 bases match TRBD1. In germline, CDR1 is SGDLS, CDR2 YYNGEE. Trimming cost V 1 base and J 7 bases; bases outside gene matches: 11. This CDR3 comprises 17 residues. CDR3 nucleotide sequence: TGTGCCAGCAGCGTACGCGGGACAGGGGATTCTCGGAATGAGCAGTTCTTC. Its translation is CASSVRGTGDSRNEQFF. The full variable domain, in which reference TRBV9 and TRBJ2-1 provide the parts outside the CDR3, is DSGVTQTPKHLITATGQRVTLRCSPRSGDLSVYWYQQSLDQGLQFLIQYYNGEERAKGNILERFSAQQFPDLHSELNLSSLELGDSALYFCASSVRGTGDSRNEQFFGPGTRLTVL.

This clonotype has at least ten counts. This chain connects TRBV20-1 to TRBJ2-3; TRBD2 agrees at 10 bases. The ends lost 0 bases at V and 6 bases at J; junction bases unmatched: 6. The CDR3 is 15 residues long. CDR1 is DFQATT and CDR2 is SNEGSKA in the germline V gene (reference sequence). The CDR3 region is CSARDGVAGGDTQYF. The CDR3 nucleotides read TGCAGTGCTAGAGATGGGGTAGCGGGAGGTGATACGCAGTATTTT.

This clonotype was observed a handful of times. The rearrangement joins TRBV4-3 to TRBJ2-1, with 9 bases that match TRBD2. This CDR3 region has 17 residues. Germline CDR1 and CDR2: LGHNA and YSLEER. V lost 3 bases and J lost 8; bases outside the gene matches: 14. CDR3 sequence reads: CASSHSIAGVNGDEQFF. The CDR3 DNA is TGCGCCAGCAGCCATTCGATAGCGGGAGTAAACGGGGATGAGCAGTTCTTC.

About this clonotype itself: A much larger clone sits a single nucleotide away, making a read error possible. The chain uses TRBV29-1 and TRBJ2-7, with TRBD1 matching 7 bases. This CDR3 is 13 amino acids long. The trim removed 5 bases at V and 3 bases at J, leaving 7 bases unmatched. CDR1 SQVTM and CDR2 ANQGSEA come from the germline V gene. The DNA for the CDR3 is TGCAGCGTTCGACGGGACAGTCGCTACGAGCAGTACTTC. As protein: CSVRRDSRYEQYF.

This clonotype was recorded at least ten times. This chain links TRBV20-1 with TRBJ2-1, with TRBD2 matching 11 bases. Germline CDR1 and CDR2: DFQATT and SNEGSKA (reference sequence). The CDR3 is 15 amino acids. J was trimmed by 6 bases and V by 6 bases; bases with no gene match: 10. The CDR3 is CSAASRLAGINEQFF. The CDR3 DNA sequence: TGCAGTGCCGCATCCCGACTAGCGGGAATCAATGAGCAGTTCTTC.

This clonotype was seen repeatedly, ten times or more. The chain recombines TRBV4-3 with TRBJ2-7; 7 bases map to TRBD2. The CDR3 loop spans 15 amino acids. J gave up 3 bases and V 0 bases, and 5 bases lay outside the gene matches. The V gene's germline CDR1 is LGHNA and CDR2 YSLEER. DNA for the CDR3: TGCGCCAGCAGCCAAGATGGGGGAGGGTTCTACGAGCAGTACTTC. Encoded protein: CASSQDGGGFYEQYF.

This clonotype was seen at least ten times. V gene TRBV5-5 combines with J gene TRBJ2-7; possibly TRBD1 or TRBD2 for D (5 bases each). The CDR3 consists of 13 residues. V lost 4 bases and J lost 0, with 8 bases in between. Germline CDR1 is SGHKS and CDR2 is YYEKEE (reference sequence). The CDR3 spells CASSRGASYEQYF. The DNA of the CDR3 is TGTGCCAGCAGCCGAGGGGCCTCCTACGAGCAGTACTTC.

This clonotype has a count of ten or more. This chain joins TRBV7-9 and TRBJ2-7; 9 nucleotides line up with TRBD1. The V segment lost 4 bases and the J segment 2 bases; nucleotides outside the gene matches: 6. CDR3 length: 15 residues. CDR1 SEHNR and CDR2 FQNEAQ come from the germline V gene (reference sequence). DNA for the CDR3: TGTGCCAGCAGCTGGGGACAGGGCTTTACCTACGAGCAGTACTTC. It specifies CASSWGQGFTYEQYF.

On this clonotype itself: This may arise from a read error, as a much more abundant clone is one base away. CDR3 nucleotides: TGTGCCAGCAGGAAGACAGGGTGGCAAGAAAAACTGTTTTTT. Its protein product is CASRKTGWQEKLFF. The chain couples TRBV25-1 to TRBJ1-4, with 7 positions matching TRBD1. The CDR3 consists of 14 residues. Unmatched junction bases numbered 9, after V lost 6 bases and J lost 8 bases. CDR1 is MGHDK and CDR2 is SYGVNS in the germline V gene.

Comment on this clonotype: Being one base from a much bigger clone, this may be a read error. The CDR3 does not close with the conserved phenylalanine or tryptophan, likely indicating a read error. The CDR3, as DNA: TGTGCCAGCAGCCATTTCAATTACAATGAGCAGTTCCTC. This codes for CASSHFNYNEQFL. The chain couples TRBV3-1 to TRBJ2-1; D uncertain. Per germline, CDR1 LGHDT and CDR2 YNNKEL (reference sequence). CDR3 length: 13 amino acids. V dropped 3 bases and J dropped 4 bases, with 7 bases sitting between them.

There are many counts of this clonotype. The chain uses TRBV7-9 and TRBJ2-1; TRBD2 agrees at 7 bases. The CDR3 is 16 amino acids. Germline CDR1 SEHNR, CDR2 FQNEAQ (reference sequence). Trimming took 0 bases from V and 4 from J; bases not matched to a gene: 6. CDR3 DNA sequence: TGTGCCAGCAGCTTAGCGGGAGGGAGTGGGTACAATGAGCAGTTCTTC. Translated: CASSLAGGSGYNEQFF.

This clonotype appeared many times. This chain uses TRBV9 with TRBJ2-1; D is undetermined. V was trimmed by 2 bases and J by 4 bases, leaving 7 bases between them. Germline V gives CDR1 SGDLS, CDR2 YYNGEE. The CDR3 covers 13 residues. Here the CDR3 DNA reads TGTGCCAGCAGCGTCGAAGGATACAATGAGCAGTTCTTC. Translating gives CASSVEGYNEQFF. The full variable domain, its missing parts supplied by reference TRBV9 and TRBJ2-1, is DSGVTQTPKHLITATGQRVTLRCSPRSGDLSVYWYQQSLDQGLQFLIQYYNGEERAKGNILERFSAQQFPDLHSELNLSSLELGDSALYFCASSVEGYNEQFFGPGTRLTVL.

In its sample, this clonotype was seen many times. V gene TRBV30 combines with J gene TRBJ2-1, with D perhaps matching TRBD1 or TRBD2 (5 bases each). The CDR3 has 13 residues. Germline CDR1 is GTSNPN and CDR2 is SVGIG (reference sequence). V lost 0 bases and J 6 bases, leaving 9 bases between the germline ends. CDR3: CAWSVGTGNEQFF. In nucleotides, the CDR3 is TGTGCCTGGAGTGTTGGGACGGGCAATGAGCAGTTCTTC. Full variable domain (outside the CDR3, taken from reference TRBV30 and TRBJ2-1): SQTIHQWPATLVQPVGSPLSLECTVEGTSNPNLYWYRQAAGRGLQLLFYSVGIGQISSEVPQNLSASRPQDRQFILSSKKLLLSDSGFYLCAWSVGTGNEQFFGPGTRLTVL.

V and J are TRBV23-1 and TRBJ2-3; TRBD2 agrees at 14 bases. TRBV23-1 is known as an ORF, though its function is uncertain. The trim removed 0 bases at V and 4 bases at J, leaving 9 bases unmatched. The CDR3 contains 19 residues. CDR3: CASSQSRQTSGRGPDTQYF. The CDR3 bases are TGCGCCAGCAGTCAATCGCGACAGACTAGCGGGAGGGGCCCAGATACGCAGTATTTT.